The 8 T cell receptor beta chains given below trace back to one sample, sequenced in a study of blood T cell repertoires in COVID-19. The protocol was immunoSEQ multiplex PCR, while the TCRdb copy is restricted to in-frame clones and leaves out a portion. The sample carries about 140,000 clones, roughly 84% recorded once. Sequencing was performed on peripheral blood. The receptors here all came from a woman aged 60 to 75 with acute or convalescent COVID-19.

This chain connects TRBV5-4 to TRBJ1-2; the match to TRBD1 covers 7 bases. This CDR3 comprises 13 residues. Germline CDR1 and CDR2: SGHNT and YYREEE (reference sequence). J lost 4 bases, V lost 9 bases, and 9 bases had no gene match. Here the CDR3 reads CATRRDRAYGYTF. The CDR3 DNA reads as TGTGCCACCAGGCGAGACAGGGCCTATGGCTACACCTTC. The entire variable domain, with the rest obtained from reference TRBV5-4 and TRBJ1-2, is as follows: ETGVTQSPTHLIKTRGQQVTLRCSSQSGHNTVSWYQQALGQGPQFIFQYYREEENGRGNFPPRFSGLQFPNYSSELNVNALELDDSALYLCATRRDRAYGYTFGSGTRLTVV.

This rearrangement joins TRBV20-1 to TRBJ2-5; maybe TRBD1 (6 bases). Trimming took 3 bases from V and 5 from J, leaving 19 bases between them. CDR3 length equals 15 residues. Germline assignment: CDR1 DFQATT and CDR2 SNEGSKA (reference sequence). The CDR3 region has the DNA TGCAGTGCTAGTTACGAACAGGGTGAGGGGGAGACCCAGTACTTC. This translates into CSASYEQGEGETQYF.

The chain employs TRBV12-5 and TRBJ1-5; 7 bases line up with TRBD1. Trimming took 4 bases from V and 6 from J; bases not matched to a gene: 3. The CDR3 sequence is 13 residues long. The germline CDR1 and CDR2 sequences are LGHNT and FRNRAP. CDR3 region: CASGYGDSQPQHF. The CDR3 DNA reads TGTGCTAGTGGTTACGGGGACAGTCAGCCCCAGCATTTT.

The chain joins TRBV19 to TRBJ1-6, with 9 positions matching TRBD1. Germline values: CDR1 LNHDA, CDR2 SQIVND (reference sequence). The CDR3 consists of 16 residues. V was pared by 0 bases and J by 8 bases, with 5 bases of the junction left unmatched. In nucleotides, the CDR3 is TGTGCCAGTAGTATAGATAGGGGACAGGGTCATTCACCCCTCCACTTT. Translated: CASSIDRGQGHSPLHF. Full variable domain (outside the CDR3, taken from reference TRBV19 and TRBJ1-6): DGGITQSPKYLFRKEGQNVTLSCEQNLNHDAMYWYRQDPGQGLRLIYYSQIVNDFQKGDIAEGYSVSREKKESFPLTVTSAQKNPTAFYLCASSIDRGQGHSPLHFGNGTRLTVT.

This clone was detected a few times. V usage is TRBV12-3 or TRBV12-4 and J usage is TRBJ1-1; D is unclear. This CDR3 comprises 13 residues. V dropped 8 bases and J dropped 5 bases, with 15 bases sitting between them. CDR3 bases: TGTGCCAGCTATAGAGGGTGGCGGACTGAAGCTTTCTTT. Translation gives CASYRGWRTEAFF.

This clone was observed once. The chain uses TRBV6-5 and TRBJ1-1; 9 bases are a match to TRBD1. Germline assignment: CDR1 MNHEY and CDR2 SVGAGI. The CDR3 contains 12 residues. With V trimmed by 4 bases and J by 10 bases, 4 bases remained unmatched. The DNA for the CDR3 is TGTGCCAGCAGTTTTCACAGGGGGCGAGCTTTCTTT. Its protein product is CASSFHRGRAFF.

The chain is built from TRBV23-1 and TRBJ1-2; D might be TRBD1 (5 bases). TRBV23-1 is assigned to the ORF class and has an uncertain function. This CDR3 spans 13 amino acids. The V and J ends lost 7 bases and 0 bases respectively, with 9 bases between them. The CDR3 DNA sequence: TGCGCCAGCAAAGGGGCCTCTAACTATGGCTACACCTTC. Translating gives CASKGASNYGYTF.

V and J are TRBV19 and TRBJ1-4; 8 nucleotides match TRBD1. This CDR3 is 15 amino acids long. Germline V gene sequence: CDR1 LNHDA, CDR2 SQIVND (reference sequence). V dropped 4 bases and J dropped 10; count of bases not matched to a gene: 11. For the CDR3, the DNA is TGTGCCAGTAGTACAGGGGGCCCTTTAGTCGGAAAACTGTTTTTT. Protein: CASSTGGPLVGKLFF. The full variable domain, with the rest looked up from reference TRBV19 and TRBJ1-4, is DGGITQSPKYLFRKEGQNVTLSCEQNLNHDAMYWYRQDPGQGLRLIYYSQIVNDFQKGDIAEGYSVSREKKESFPLTVTSAQKNPTAFYLCASSTGGPLVGKLFFGSGTQLSVL.